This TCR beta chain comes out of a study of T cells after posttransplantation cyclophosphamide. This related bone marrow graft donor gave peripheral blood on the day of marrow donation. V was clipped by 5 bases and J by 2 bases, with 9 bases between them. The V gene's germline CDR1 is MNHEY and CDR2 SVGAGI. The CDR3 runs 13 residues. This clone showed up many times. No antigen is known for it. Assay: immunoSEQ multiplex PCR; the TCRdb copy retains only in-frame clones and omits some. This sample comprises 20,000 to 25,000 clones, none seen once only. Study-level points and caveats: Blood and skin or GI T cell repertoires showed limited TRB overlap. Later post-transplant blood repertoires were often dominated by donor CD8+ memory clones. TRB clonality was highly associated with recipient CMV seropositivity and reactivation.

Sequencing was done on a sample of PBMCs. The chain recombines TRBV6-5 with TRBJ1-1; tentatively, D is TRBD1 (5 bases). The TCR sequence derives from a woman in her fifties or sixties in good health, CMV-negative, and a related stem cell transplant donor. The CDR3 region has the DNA TGTGCCAGCAGTCCACAGGCAAACACTGAAGCTTTCTTT. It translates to CASSPQANTEAFF.